A single sample gave rise to the 23 T cell receptor beta chains below, sequenced in a study of CD8+ T cells in alopecia areata. Extraction and reverse transcription of RNA yielded cDNA as the sequencing template. Here immunoSEQ multiplex PCR was the method, and the copy in TCRdb shows in-frame clones only, minus some. The sample contains approximately 30,000 clones, 62% of which appear only once. Source material: NKG2D-high CD8+ T cells sorted from blood. Receptor source: a human donor with alopecia areata.

The V call is TRBV15, the J call TRBJ1-5; no definite D call. CDR1 is LNHNV, CDR2 YYDKDF, per germline (reference sequence). The CDR3 spans 14 residues. The V end lost 0 bases, the J end lost 9 bases, and 12 bases lay between the germline ends. Here the CDR3 DNA reads TGTGCCACCAGCAGAGATCTTCGGGGAGGGCCCCAGCATTTT. This sequence encodes CATSRDLRGGPQHF. Supplemented by reference TRBV15 and TRBJ1-5, the full variable domain reads DAMVIQNPRYQVTQFGKPVTLSCSQTLNHNVMYWYQQKSSQAPKLLFHYYDKDFNNEADTPDNFQSRRPNTSFCFLDIRSPGLGDTAMYLCATSRDLRGGPQHFGDGTRLSIL.

The chain combines TRBV29-1 with TRBJ2-7; D is perhaps TRBD1 or TRBD2 (5 bases each). Germline lookup yields CDR1 SQVTM and CDR2 ANQGSEA. This CDR3 has 12 amino acids. V was cut by 4 bases and J by 6 bases, with 13 bases left in between. The CDR3 bases are TGCAGCGTTGTTAAGCCGAGGGGCGAGCAGTACTTC. This encodes CSVVKPRGEQYF.

V gene TRBV27 combines with J gene TRBJ2-3; D may be TRBD2 (6 bases). The V gene's germline CDR1 is MNHEY and CDR2 SMNVEV (reference sequence). The CDR3 is made up of 16 amino acids. V was pared by 5 bases and J by 0 bases, with 15 bases between. For the CDR3, the DNA is TGTGCCAGCAGTACCCTAGCGAGTCGTAGCACAGATACGCAGTATTTT. Protein product: CASSTLASRSTDTQYF.

The chain is built from TRBV28 and TRBJ2-5; D might be TRBD1 (6 bases). CDR1 and CDR2 (germline): MDHEN, SYDVKM. CDR3 size: 17 residues. Deletions cut 4 bases from V and 1 base from J, with 19 bases between. Here the CDR3 DNA reads TGTGCCAGCAGTTCGGAAGTCCAGGGGCTTATCCAAGAGACCCAGTACTTC. Residues: CASSSEVQGLIQETQYF.

This clone has just one count. The rearrangement joins TRBV27 to TRBJ1-1, with D perhaps TRBD1 (5 bases). CDR1 is MNHEY, CDR2 SMNVEV, per germline (reference sequence). The V and J ends lost 5 bases and 6 bases respectively, with 16 bases between them. This CDR3 has 14 amino acids. The CDR3, as DNA: TGTGCCAGCAGTCCCCGGGACTGGGGTTCTGAAGCTTTCTTT. It specifies CASSPRDWGSEAFF.

The V gene is TRBV6-5, the J gene TRBJ2-5; D perhaps matches TRBD2 (5 bases). The germline gives CDR1 MNHEY, CDR2 SVGAGI. Trimming cost V 3 bases and J 5 bases, with 7 bases left between them. The CDR3 length is 12 residues. The CDR3: CASSYPGETQYF. The DNA of the CDR3 is TGTGCCAGCAGTTATCCGGGGGAGACCCAGTACTTC.

The CDR3 reads CASSDLDFRESYYEQYF. For the CDR3, the DNA is TGTGCCAGCAGTGACCTCGATTTCCGGGAGAGTTACTACGAGCAGTACTTC. The V and J genes are TRBV7-6 and TRBJ2-7, with D possibly TRBD2 on 6 matching bases. V was pared by 6 bases and J by 3 bases, with 24 bases between. The CDR3 covers 17 residues. The germline V gene encodes CDR1 SGHVS and CDR2 FNYEAQ. Together with reference TRBV7-6 and TRBJ2-7, the CDR3 gives the full variable domain: GAGVSQSPRYKVTKRGQDVALRCDPISGHVSLYWYRQALGQGPEFLTYFNYEAQQDKSGLPNDRFSAERPEGSISTLTIQRTEQRDSAMYRCASSDLDFRESYYEQYFGPGTRLTVT.

As concerns this clone: It is likely a read error, because the conserved phenylalanine at the end of the CDR3 is missing. The chain is built from TRBV4-1 and TRBJ2-7; 10 bases match TRBD2. J gave up 4 bases and V 3 bases, and 6 bases lay outside the gene matches. In germline, CDR1 is MGHRA, CDR2 YSYEKL. CDR3 size: 15 residues. In nucleotides, the CDR3 is TGCGCCAGCAGCCACCCTAGCGGGAGTTCGTACGAGCAGTACCTC. Its protein product is CASSHPSGSSYEQYL.

The chain is built from TRBV7-2 and TRBJ2-7; 9 bases line up with TRBD1. Germline V gene sequence: CDR1 SGHTA, CDR2 FQGNSA. V lost 5 bases, J lost 1 base, and 6 bases stayed unmatched. CDR3 size: 15 residues. The CDR3 sequence is CASSARDRVSYEQYF. The CDR3 coding sequence is TGTGCCAGCAGCGCCCGGGACAGGGTTTCCTACGAGCAGTACTTC.

The chain recombines TRBV7-6 with TRBJ2-2, with 7 bases lining up with TRBD2. Germline V gives CDR1 SGHVS, CDR2 FNYEAQ. The V and J ends lost 3 bases and 6 bases, in that order; junction bases with no gene match: 10. The CDR3 runs 16 residues. The CDR3, as DNA: TGTGCCAGCAGCTTTAGAGGGGAGGGCCATTCCGGGGAGCTGTTTTTT. Translating it yields CASSFRGEGHSGELFF. Full variable domain (rest looked up from reference TRBV7-6 and TRBJ2-2): GAGVSQSPRYKVTKRGQDVALRCDPISGHVSLYWYRQALGQGPEFLTYFNYEAQQDKSGLPNDRFSAERPEGSISTLTIQRTEQRDSAMYRCASSFRGEGHSGELFFGEGSRLTVL.

The V gene is TRBV6-5, the J gene TRBJ2-5; D possibly matches TRBD1 or TRBD2 (5 bases each). The V and J ends lost 3 bases and 2 bases respectively, with 10 bases between them. This CDR3 comprises 14 residues. CDR1 is MNHEY and CDR2 is SVGAGI in the germline V gene. The CDR3 DNA reads as TGTGCCAGCAGTTATGGTGGGGGACAAGAGACCCAGTACTTC. This translates into CASSYGGGQETQYF.

This chain connects TRBV23-1 to TRBJ2-6, with TRBD2 matching 7 bases. TRBV23-1 is flagged as an ORF with uncertain function. V trimming: 3 bases; J trimming: 0 bases; junction bases outside the gene matches: 8. CDR3 length: 18 amino acids. In nucleotides, the CDR3 is TGCGCCAGCAGTCAGAGGCGCAGGGAGGGCTCTGGGGCCAACGTCCTGACTTTC. Amino acid sequence: CASSQRRREGSGANVLTF.

The chain is built from TRBV7-8 and TRBJ2-7, with TRBD2 identical over 7 bases. J lost 0 bases, V lost 1 base, and 6 bases had no gene match. The germline V gene encodes CDR1 SGHVS and CDR2 FQNEAQ. This CDR3 has 16 amino acids. CDR3 in amino acids: CASSLDERGSSYEQYF. The CDR3, as DNA: TGTGCCAGCAGCTTAGACGAGCGGGGAAGCTCCTACGAGCAGTACTTC.

The J gene is TRBJ2-2, the V gene TRBV4-1, with TRBD2 matching 11 bases. Germline CDR1 and CDR2: MGHRA and YSYEKL. CDR3 length equals 17 residues. The ends lost 2 bases at V and 2 bases at J; junction bases unmatched: 4. CDR3 sequence reads: CASSQPSGRRNTGELFF. The CDR3 DNA is TGCGCCAGCAGCCAACCTAGCGGGAGGCGTAACACCGGGGAGCTGTTTTTT.

The chain recombines TRBV29-1 with TRBJ1-1; no definite D call. CDR3 length equals 12 residues. The V gene lost 4 bases and the J gene lost 0 bases, with 6 bases spanning the gap. Germline loops: CDR1 SQVTM, CDR2 ANQGSEA. The CDR3 spells CSVAPMNTEAFF. As DNA, the CDR3 is TGCAGCGTTGCGCCTATGAACACTGAAGCTTTCTTT.

V gene TRBV27 combines with J gene TRBJ2-7; 8 nucleotides line up with TRBD2. This CDR3 contains 13 residues. The V gene end was trimmed by 6 bases and the J gene end by 4 bases; junction bases not matched to a gene: 5. Germline CDR1 reads MNHEY; CDR2 reads SMNVEV (reference sequence). The CDR3, as DNA: TGTGCCAGCAGACCCGGGGGGGATTACGAGCAGTACTTC. Protein product: CASRPGGDYEQYF.

The gene calls are TRBV6-5 and TRBJ2-5; 11 nucleotides match TRBD2. CDR1 is MNHEY, CDR2 SVGAGI, per germline. This CDR3 comprises 15 residues. After removal of 5 bases from V and 5 bases from J, the junction contained 7 bases not matched to a gene. In nucleotides, the CDR3 is TGTGCCAGCAGTCAGACTAGCGGGGTAGTTGAGACCCAGTACTTC. Its protein product is CASSQTSGVVETQYF.

The J gene is TRBJ2-7, the V gene TRBV27; 9 bases are a match to TRBD2. From germline, CDR1 is MNHEY and CDR2 SMNVEV (reference sequence). The CDR3 totals 16 residues. V lost 3 bases and J lost 0; bases outside the gene matches: 6. The CDR3 is CASSLRASGASYEQYF. CDR3 DNA: TGTGCCAGCAGTTTGCGGGCTAGCGGGGCCTCCTACGAGCAGTACTTC.

The chain is built from TRBV11-2 and TRBJ2-7; the D gene is possibly TRBD2 (5 bases). CDR1 is SGHAT and CDR2 is FQNNGV in the germline V gene. V lost 5 bases to trimming and J lost 3 bases, with 14 bases between them. The CDR3 consists of 14 residues. The CDR3 bases are TGTGCCAGCAGCACCACTCCCGGGGACTACGAGCAGTACTTC. As protein: CASSTTPGDYEQYF.

This chain links TRBV7-9 with TRBJ2-5; D gene uncertain. The length of the CDR3 is 14 residues. Trimming took 5 bases from V and 3 from J, leaving 13 bases between them. The V gene's germline CDR1 is SEHNR and CDR2 FQNEAQ (reference sequence). CDR3 amino acids: CASSPLSPEETQYF. CDR3 DNA sequence: TGTGCCAGCAGCCCTCTAAGTCCCGAAGAGACCCAGTACTTC.

This clone was counted between two and nine times. The CDR3 DNA reads as TGTGCCAGTAGCCGGCAGTACACTGAAGCTTTCTTT. It encodes CASSRQYTEAFF. The chain carries TRBV19 and TRBJ1-1; D not certain. CDR3 size: 12 residues. Per the germline V gene, CDR1 is LNHDA and CDR2 is SQIVND (reference sequence). V lost 6 bases to trimming and J lost 3 bases, with 8 bases between them.

This chain links TRBV6-6 with TRBJ2-7; 7 nucleotides align to TRBD1. Germline-derived CDR1 and CDR2 are MNHNY and SVGAGI (reference sequence). The V segment lost 5 bases and the J segment 4 bases; nucleotides outside the gene matches: 2. This CDR3 is built from 12 residues. The CDR3 nucleotides are TGTGCCAGCAGTGACAGGGCGTACGAGCAGTACTTC. Encoded protein: CASSDRAYEQYF.

V usage is TRBV27 and J usage is TRBJ1-3, with D perhaps TRBD1 (5 bases). Germline V gene data show CDR1 as MNHEY and CDR2 as SMNVEV (reference sequence). V was shortened by 6 bases and J by 4 bases, with 19 bases between the two germline ends. The CDR3 runs to 16 residues. CDR3 amino acids: CASSDYPGPWGNTIYF. In DNA, the CDR3 is TGTGCCAGCAGCGATTATCCGGGACCATGGGGAAACACCATATATTTT.